Detailed here is one T cell receptor beta chain. The antigen it binds to is not known. Base-call qualities are not available, and no considerably larger clone is one nucleotide away. This record belongs to a study of T cells in tuberculosis (dated by TCRdb to between 2017 and 2018). With regard to the full study: The study combined CD1B tetramers and high-throughput TCR immunosequencing to characterize T cells specific for the mycobacterial lipid antigen glucose monomycolate (GMM). In a South African clinical cohort, IGRA-negative adolescents, IGRA-positive adolescents with latent tuberculosis and adults with active tuberculosis were compared, with under 13 people in each group. PBMC from active tuberculosis patients were archived either before standard anti-tuberculosis treatment began or within 7 days of the start of that treatment.

The immunoSEQ multiplex PCR assay was used to generate TCR libraries, with TCR-beta and/or TCR-alpha/delta assays applied to each sample. Amplified TCR libraries were sequenced on the Illumina high-throughput platform. On the authors' methods: Clustering and dimensionality reduction relied on pairwise TCRdist distances among GMM-specific receptors from T cells that were either sorted ex vivo or expanded in vitro. Each clinical repertoire received a mean NN-distance score, defined as the average TCRdist to the nearest 10% of tetramer-positive reference sequences. GEM TCR motif frequency was calculated as the fraction of unique TCRs that matched known GEM sequences by V/J usage and CDR3 length. Linear discriminant analysis with leave-one-out cross-validation, implemented in scikit-learn, was used to classify active tuberculosis. The table comes from immuneACCESS by way of TCRdb, which keeps in-frame sequences with V and J called. Part of the clones is missing from these tables; in studies checked, under half for an unresolved V gene and the rest for unknown reasons. The V and J calls and clone size are taken from that table; D and trimming were inferred from the DNA. Present in this sample are tens of thousands of clones, less than 95% of which were seen just once. The ten biggest clones cover 2.4% of the sample.

The time point label, read with the paper, signifies: new active TB diagnosis, blood taken before or within 7 days of starting treatment. Patients with active tuberculosis were defined as newly diagnosed, HIV-seronegative South African adults aged 18 years or older. Confirmation of active tuberculosis came from positive sputum smear microscopy and/or a positive M. tuberculosis culture. Unsorted cryopreserved PBMC were immunosequenced, covering on average approximately 96,000 T cells per clinical donor. Beyond this particular receptor, the publication reports: Clinical samples were selected based on the availability of cryopreserved specimens, with adults included as active tuberculosis cases and adolescents included as controls. Smaller mean NN-distances to GMM-specific TCRs were observed in active tuberculosis TCR-alpha repertoires than in IGRA-negative controls, suggesting clonal expansion of GMM-specific TCRs. An accuracy of approximately 87% (AUROC approximately 0.91) was reached by a classifier using the diverse GMM-specific repertoire, compared with 60% to 70% accuracy when GEM motif frequencies were used. The smaller NN-distances were partly driven by shorter CDR3-alpha lengths in active tuberculosis patients, and the difference for TCR-beta did not reach statistical significance.

This sample comprised PBMCs, obtained at tuberculosis diagnosis. The TCR comes from an adult with tuberculosis.

At the DNA level, the sequence is TGCGCCAGCAGCTCGACTACTAGCGGGGACTACAATGAGCAGTTCTTC. Its product reads: CASSSTTSGDYNEQFF. The sequence is built from TRBV5-1 and TRBJ2-1, and TRBD2 aligns with 10 junction nucleotides. Compared with germline, V lacks 3 bases and J lacks 3 bases; bases without a gene match: 6. Reading the germline V gene gives CDR1 SGHRS and CDR2 YFSETQ. The CDR3 holds 16 amino acids from the cysteine to the phenylalanine. CDR3 DNA is the only sequence kept; it has 48 bases, read in frame from the first base.